This TCR beta chain is from a study of PD-1 blockade in classical Hodgkin lymphoma. With respect to this clone: Its antigen is as yet unknown.

All patients relapsed after autologous stem cell transplantation, and brentuximab vedotin exposure varied. Study-wide results and limits: Similar baseline diversity was found in complete responders and newly diagnosed patients.

The germline CDR1 and CDR2 sequences are MDHEN and SYDVKM. The CDR3 covers 13 residues. Trimming removed 5 bases at V and 10 bases at J, with 15 bases between. Sequenced by immunoSEQ multiplex PCR; TCRdb stores in-frame clones only, minus some. The repertoire consists of just under 45,000 clones, with approximately 72% occurring once and the leading ten covering around 2.8%. The source was peripheral blood mononuclear cells (PBMCs), collected before the second cycle of nivolumab. This clonotype originated in a human donor with classical Hodgkin lymphoma. This rearrangement joins TRBV28 to TRBJ2-1; the D gene is possibly TRBD2 (6 bases). The CDR3 DNA is TGTGCCAGCAGTCCATGGGACTCCCTAGAGCAGTTCTTC. It yields the protein CASSPWDSLEQFF.